The clone carrying this TCR beta chain has ten or more counts. Its antigen remains unidentified. MiXCR was run by TCRdb on the RT-PCR reads, yielding one entry per CDR3 protein. The repertoire holds over 150,000 distinct CDR3 sequences, with around 8.8% as singletons. Trimming removed 5 bases at V and 0 bases at J, with 14 bases between. Germline V CDR1 and CDR2: MNHNS, SASEGT. CDR3 length: 16 residues. This entry is derived from a study of response to subunit inactivated influenza vaccine. The study's findings and limits: There was a suggestion from the authors that each seasonal influenza vaccination recruits few new T cells.

The sequencing used non-naive T cells sorted from PBMCs, collected on the day of vaccination. The receptor was derived from a man aged 45-65 years who received an inactivated influenza vaccine. The rearrangement joins TRBV6-1 to TRBJ1-5; D is perhaps TRBD1 (6 bases). The CDR3 loop is CASSPRTVHSNQPQHF. DNA for the CDR3: TGTGCCAGCAGTCCACGGACAGTCCATAGCAATCAGCCCCAGCATTTT.